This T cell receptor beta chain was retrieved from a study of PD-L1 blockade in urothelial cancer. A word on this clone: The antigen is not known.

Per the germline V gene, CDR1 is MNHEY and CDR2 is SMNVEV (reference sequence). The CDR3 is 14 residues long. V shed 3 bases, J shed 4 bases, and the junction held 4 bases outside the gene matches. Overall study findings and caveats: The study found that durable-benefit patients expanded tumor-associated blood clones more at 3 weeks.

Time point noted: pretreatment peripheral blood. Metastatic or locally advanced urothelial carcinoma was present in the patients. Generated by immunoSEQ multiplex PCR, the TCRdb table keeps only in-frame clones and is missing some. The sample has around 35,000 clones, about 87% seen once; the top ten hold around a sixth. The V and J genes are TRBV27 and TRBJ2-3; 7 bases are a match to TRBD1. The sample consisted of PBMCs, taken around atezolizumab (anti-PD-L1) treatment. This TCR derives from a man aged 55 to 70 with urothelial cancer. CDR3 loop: CASSFGTDPDTQYF. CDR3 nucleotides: TGTGCCAGCAGTTTCGGGACAGACCCAGATACGCAGTATTTT.